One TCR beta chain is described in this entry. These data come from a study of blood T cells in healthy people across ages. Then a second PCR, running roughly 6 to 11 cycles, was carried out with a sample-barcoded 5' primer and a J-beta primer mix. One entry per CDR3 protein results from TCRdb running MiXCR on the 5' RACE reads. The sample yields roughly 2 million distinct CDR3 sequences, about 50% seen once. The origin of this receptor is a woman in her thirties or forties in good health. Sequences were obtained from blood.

The CDR3 sequence: CATSRTQPSTDTQYF. In DNA, the CDR3 is TGTGCCACCAGTCGGACGCAGCCTAGCACAGATACGCAGTATTTT. The gene calls are TRBV24-1 and TRBJ2-3; D remains ambiguous. Germline V gene sequence: CDR1 KGHDR, CDR2 SFDVKD. V was pared by 6 bases and J by 0 bases, with 12 bases between. The CDR3 runs 15 residues.